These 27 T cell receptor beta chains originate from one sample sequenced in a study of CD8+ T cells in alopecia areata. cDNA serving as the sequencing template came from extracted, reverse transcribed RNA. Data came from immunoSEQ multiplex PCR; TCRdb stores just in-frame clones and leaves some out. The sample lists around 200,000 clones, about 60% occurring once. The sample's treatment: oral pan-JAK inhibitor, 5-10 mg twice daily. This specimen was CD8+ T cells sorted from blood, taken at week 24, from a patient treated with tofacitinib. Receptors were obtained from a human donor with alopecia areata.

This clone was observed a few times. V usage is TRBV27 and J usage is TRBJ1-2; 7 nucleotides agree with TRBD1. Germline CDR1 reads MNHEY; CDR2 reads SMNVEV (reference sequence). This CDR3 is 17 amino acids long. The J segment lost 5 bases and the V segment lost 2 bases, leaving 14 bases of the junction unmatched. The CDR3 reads CASSLIPLRGKAYGYTF. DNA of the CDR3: TGTGCCAGCAGTTTAATCCCGCTCAGGGGGAAAGCGTATGGCTACACCTTC.

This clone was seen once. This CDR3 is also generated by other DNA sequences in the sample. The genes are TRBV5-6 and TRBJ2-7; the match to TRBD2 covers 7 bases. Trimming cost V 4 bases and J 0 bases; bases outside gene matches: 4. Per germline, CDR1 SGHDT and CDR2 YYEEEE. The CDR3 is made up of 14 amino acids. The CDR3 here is CASSPGLGSYEQYF. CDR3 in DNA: TGTGCCAGCAGCCCCGGACTAGGCTCCTACGAGCAGTACTTC.

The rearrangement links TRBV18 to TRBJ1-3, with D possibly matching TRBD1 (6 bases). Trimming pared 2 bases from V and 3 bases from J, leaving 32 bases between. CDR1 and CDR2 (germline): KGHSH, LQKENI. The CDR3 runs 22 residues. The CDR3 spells CASSPFTRSTPLAEQGGNTIYF. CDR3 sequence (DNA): TGTGCCAGCTCACCATTCACAAGAAGCACCCCTCTTGCCGAACAGGGTGGAAACACCATATATTTT.

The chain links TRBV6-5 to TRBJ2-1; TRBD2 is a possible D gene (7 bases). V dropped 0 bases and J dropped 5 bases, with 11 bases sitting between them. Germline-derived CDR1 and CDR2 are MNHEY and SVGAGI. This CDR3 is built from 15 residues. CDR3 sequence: CASSYSTGTNNEQFF. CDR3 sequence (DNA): TGTGCCAGCAGTTACTCTACAGGGACTAACAATGAGCAGTTCTTC.

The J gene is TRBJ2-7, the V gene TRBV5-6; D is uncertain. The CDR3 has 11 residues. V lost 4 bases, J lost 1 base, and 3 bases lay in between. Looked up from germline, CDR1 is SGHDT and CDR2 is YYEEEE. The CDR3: CASSMSYEQYF. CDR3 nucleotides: TGTGCCAGCAGCATGTCCTACGAGCAGTACTTC.

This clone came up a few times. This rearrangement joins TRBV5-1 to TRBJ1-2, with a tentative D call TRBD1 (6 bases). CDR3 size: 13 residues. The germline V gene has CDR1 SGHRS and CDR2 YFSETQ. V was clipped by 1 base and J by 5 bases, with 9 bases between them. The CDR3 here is CASSLPGQYGYTF. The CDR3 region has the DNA TGCGCCAGCAGCTTGCCAGGACAGTATGGCTACACCTTC.

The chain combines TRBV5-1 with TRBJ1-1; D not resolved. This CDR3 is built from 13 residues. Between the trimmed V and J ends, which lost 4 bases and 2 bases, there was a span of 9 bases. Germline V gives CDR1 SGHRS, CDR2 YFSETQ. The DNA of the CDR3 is TGCGCCAGCAGCGTCCACACCAACACTGAAGCTTTCTTT. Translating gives CASSVHTNTEAFF. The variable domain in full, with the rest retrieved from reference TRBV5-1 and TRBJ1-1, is KAGVTQTPRYLIKTRGQQVTLSCSPISGHRSVSWYQQTPGQGLQFLFEYFSETQRNKGNFPGRFSGRQFSNSRSEMNVSTLELGDSALYLCASSVHTNTEAFFGQGTRLTVV.

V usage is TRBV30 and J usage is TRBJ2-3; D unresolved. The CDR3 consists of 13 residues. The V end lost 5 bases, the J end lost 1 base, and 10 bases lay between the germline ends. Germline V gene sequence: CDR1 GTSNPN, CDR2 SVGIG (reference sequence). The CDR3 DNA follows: TGTGCCTGGTTCGGGCTGGGCACAGATACGCAGTATTTT. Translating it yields CAWFGLGTDTQYF.

The CDR3 sequence: CASSPTANTEAFF. CDR3 DNA sequence: TGTGCCAGCAGCCCGACAGCAAACACTGAAGCTTTCTTT. The chain is built from TRBV7-2 and TRBJ1-1, with D possibly matching TRBD1 (5 bases). Germline lookup yields CDR1 SGHTA and CDR2 FQGNSA. V lost 5 bases to trimming and J lost 2 bases, with 9 bases between them. The CDR3 runs 13 residues.

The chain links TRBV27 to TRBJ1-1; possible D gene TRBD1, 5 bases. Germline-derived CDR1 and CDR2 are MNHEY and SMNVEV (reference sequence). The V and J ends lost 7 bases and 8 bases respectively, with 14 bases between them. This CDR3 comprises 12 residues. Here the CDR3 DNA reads TGTGCCAGCATGGGCAGGGATTGGGAAGCTTTCTTT. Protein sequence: CASMGRDWEAFF.

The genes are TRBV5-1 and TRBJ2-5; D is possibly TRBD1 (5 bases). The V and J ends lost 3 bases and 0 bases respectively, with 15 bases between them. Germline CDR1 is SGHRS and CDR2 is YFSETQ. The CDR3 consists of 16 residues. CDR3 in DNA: TGCGCCAGCAGCTCCCGGTTAGGGGTTGACCAAGAGACCCAGTACTTC. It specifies CASSSRLGVDQETQYF.

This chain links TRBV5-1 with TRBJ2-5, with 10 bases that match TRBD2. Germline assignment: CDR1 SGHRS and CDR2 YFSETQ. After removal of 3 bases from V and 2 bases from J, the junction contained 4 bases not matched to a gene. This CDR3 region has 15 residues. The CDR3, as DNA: TGCGCCAGCAGCTCGGAACTAGCGGGGCAAGAGACCCAGTACTTC. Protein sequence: CASSSELAGQETQYF. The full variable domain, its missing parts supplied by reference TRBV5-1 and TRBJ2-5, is KAGVTQTPRYLIKTRGQQVTLSCSPISGHRSVSWYQQTPGQGLQFLFEYFSETQRNKGNFPGRFSGRQFSNSRSEMNVSTLELGDSALYLCASSSELAGQETQYFGPGTRLLVL.

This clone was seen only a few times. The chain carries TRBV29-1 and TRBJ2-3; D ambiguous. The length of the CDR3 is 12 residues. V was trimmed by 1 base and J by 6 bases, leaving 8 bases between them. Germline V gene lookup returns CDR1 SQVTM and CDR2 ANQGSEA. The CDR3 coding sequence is TGCAGCGTTGAAGTTGAGAGGGATACGCAGTATTTT. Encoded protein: CSVEVERDTQYF.

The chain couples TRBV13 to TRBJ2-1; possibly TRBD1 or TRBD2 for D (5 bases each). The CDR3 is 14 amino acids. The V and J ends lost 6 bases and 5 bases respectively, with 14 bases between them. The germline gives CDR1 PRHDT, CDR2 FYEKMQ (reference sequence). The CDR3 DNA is TGTGCCAGCAGTCCCCCTGGGACCAACAATGAGCAGTTCTTC. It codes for CASSPPGTNNEQFF. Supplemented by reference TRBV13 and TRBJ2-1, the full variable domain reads AAGVIQSPRHLIKEKRETATLKCYPIPRHDTVYWYQQGPGQDPQFLISFYEKMQSDKGSIPDRFSAQQFSDYHSELNMSSLELGDSALYFCASSPPGTNNEQFFGPGTRLTVL.

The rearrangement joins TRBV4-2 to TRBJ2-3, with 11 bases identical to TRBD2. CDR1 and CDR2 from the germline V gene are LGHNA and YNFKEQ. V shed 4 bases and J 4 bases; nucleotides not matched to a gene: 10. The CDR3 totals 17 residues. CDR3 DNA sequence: TGTGCCAGCAGCCCAAACGATAGCGGGGGGGAGGCAGATACGCAGTATTTT. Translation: CASSPNDSGGEADTQYF.

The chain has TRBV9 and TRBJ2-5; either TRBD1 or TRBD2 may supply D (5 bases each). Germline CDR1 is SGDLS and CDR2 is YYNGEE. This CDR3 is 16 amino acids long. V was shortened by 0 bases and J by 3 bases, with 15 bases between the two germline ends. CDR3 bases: TGTGCCAGCAGCGTAGCAATGGTAGGGACGGAAGAGACCCAGTACTTC. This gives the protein CASSVAMVGTEETQYF. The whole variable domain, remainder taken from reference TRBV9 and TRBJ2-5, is DSGVTQTPKHLITATGQRVTLRCSPRSGDLSVYWYQQSLDQGLQFLIQYYNGEERAKGNILERFSAQQFPDLHSELNLSSLELGDSALYFCASSVAMVGTEETQYFGPGTRLLVL.

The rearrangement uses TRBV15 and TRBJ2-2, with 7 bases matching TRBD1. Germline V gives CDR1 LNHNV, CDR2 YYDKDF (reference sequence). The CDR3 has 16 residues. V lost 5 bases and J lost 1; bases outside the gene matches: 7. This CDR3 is CATSQDGQENTGELFF. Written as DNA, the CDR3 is TGTGCCACCAGCCAAGACGGACAGGAGAACACCGGGGAGCTGTTTTTT.

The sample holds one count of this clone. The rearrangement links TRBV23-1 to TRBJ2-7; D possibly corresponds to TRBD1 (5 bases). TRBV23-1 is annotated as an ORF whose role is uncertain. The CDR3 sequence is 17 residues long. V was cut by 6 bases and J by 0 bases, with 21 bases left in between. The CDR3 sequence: CASRRSTDNRPSYEQYF. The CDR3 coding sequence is TGCGCCAGCAGACGATCGACGGACAATAGGCCCTCCTACGAGCAGTACTTC.

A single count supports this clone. The CDR3 coding sequence is TGTGCCAGCTGCCTCGCGAACACTGAAGCTTTCTTT. This gives the protein CASCLANTEAFF. V and J are TRBV11-2 and TRBJ1-1; D gene ambiguous. The germline V gene has CDR1 SGHAT and CDR2 FQNNGV. This CDR3 spans 12 amino acids. V was trimmed by 8 bases and J by 1 base, leaving 8 bases between them.

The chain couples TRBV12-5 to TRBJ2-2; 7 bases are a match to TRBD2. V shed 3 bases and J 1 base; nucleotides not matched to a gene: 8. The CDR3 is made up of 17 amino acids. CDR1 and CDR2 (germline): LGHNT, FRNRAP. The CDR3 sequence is CASGFPLPSGNTGELFF. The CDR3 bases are TGTGCTAGTGGTTTCCCGCTCCCTAGCGGGAACACCGGGGAGCTGTTTTTT.

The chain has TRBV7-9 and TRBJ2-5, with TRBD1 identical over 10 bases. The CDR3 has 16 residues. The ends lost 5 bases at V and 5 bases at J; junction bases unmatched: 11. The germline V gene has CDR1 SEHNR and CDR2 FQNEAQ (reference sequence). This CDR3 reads CASSTQDRGPRETQYF. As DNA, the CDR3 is TGTGCCAGCAGCACGCAAGACAGGGGGCCTCGGGAGACCCAGTACTTC.

CDR3 in amino acids: CASSWGYGAKNIQYF. For the CDR3, the DNA is TGTGCCAGCAGTTGGGGGTATGGCGCCAAAAACATTCAGTACTTC. The chain combines TRBV2 with TRBJ2-4; tentatively, D is TRBD1 or TRBD2 (5 bases each). Per germline, CDR1 SNHLY and CDR2 FYNNEI. Trimming left V 5 bases short and J 1 base short, with 12 bases between. The CDR3 consists of 15 residues.

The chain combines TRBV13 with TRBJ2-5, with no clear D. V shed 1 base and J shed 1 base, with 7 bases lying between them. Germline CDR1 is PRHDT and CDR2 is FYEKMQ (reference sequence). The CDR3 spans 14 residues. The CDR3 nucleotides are TGTGCCAGCAGCTTAGCCGGGCTCCAAGAGACCCAGTACTTC. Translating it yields CASSLAGLQETQYF.

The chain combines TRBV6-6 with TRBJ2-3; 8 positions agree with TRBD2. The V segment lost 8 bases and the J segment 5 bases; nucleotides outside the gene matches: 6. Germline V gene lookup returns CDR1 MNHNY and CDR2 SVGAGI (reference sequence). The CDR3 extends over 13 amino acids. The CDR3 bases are TGTGCCAGCGCGATAGCGGGGAGAGATACGCAGTATTTT. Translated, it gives CASAIAGRDTQYF.

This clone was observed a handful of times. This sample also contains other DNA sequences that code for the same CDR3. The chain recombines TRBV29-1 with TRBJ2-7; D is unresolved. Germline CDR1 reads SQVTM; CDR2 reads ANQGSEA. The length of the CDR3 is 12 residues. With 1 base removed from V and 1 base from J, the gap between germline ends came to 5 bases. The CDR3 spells CSVEGRSYEQYF. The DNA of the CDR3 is TGCAGCGTTGAAGGTCGGTCCTACGAGCAGTACTTC.

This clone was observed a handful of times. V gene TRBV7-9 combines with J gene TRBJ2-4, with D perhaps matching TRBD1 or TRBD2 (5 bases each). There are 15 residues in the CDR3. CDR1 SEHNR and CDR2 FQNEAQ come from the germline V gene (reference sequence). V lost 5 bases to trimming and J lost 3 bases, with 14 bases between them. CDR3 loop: CASSHSGTGKNIQYF. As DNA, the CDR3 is TGTGCCAGCAGCCACTCCGGGACGGGCAAAAACATTCAGTACTTC.

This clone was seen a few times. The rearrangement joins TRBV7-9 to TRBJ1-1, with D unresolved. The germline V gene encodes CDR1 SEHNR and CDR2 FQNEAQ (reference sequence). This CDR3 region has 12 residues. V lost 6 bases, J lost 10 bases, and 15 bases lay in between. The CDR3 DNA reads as TGTGCCAGCAGACTAATCGGGCCTGGAGCTTTCTTT. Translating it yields CASRLIGPGAFF.